This T cell receptor (beta chain) was sequenced during a study of regulatory T cells in long-lasting Graves disease. As for the study in general: Those with persistent Graves' disease had received antithyroid drugs for over 5 years with positive TSH receptor antibodies. Study observations and caveats: TCR diversity was lower in persistent than newly diagnosed Graves' disease. Among samples with persistent disease, TRBV28, TRBJ1-2 and TRBJ2-5 were favored.

Germline V gives CDR1 SNHLY, CDR2 FYNNEI. CDR3 length equals 15 residues. The ends were cut back, 5 bases at V and 1 base at J, with 12 bases in the middle. Time point specified: persistent/refractory GD, antithyroid drugs over 5 years with positive TRAb. RNA isolated from PBMCs was used to make the TCR library. Building the TCR beta libraries relied on iRepertoire HTBI primers, and CDR3 regions underwent Arm-PCR. TCRdb re-analysed the multiplex PCR reads in MiXCR, keeping a single row per CDR3 protein. Of roughly 500,000 distinct CDR3 sequences in the sample, approximately 22% were seen once. This clonotype was seen more than once but under ten times. Its cognate antigen is unknown.

The chain recombines TRBV2 with TRBJ2-1; TRBD1 is a possible D gene (6 bases). Source: peripheral blood mononuclear cells (PBMCs), taken when the disease was refractory, from a patient treated with antithyroid drugs. This clonotype was obtained from a female donor with Graves disease. For the CDR3, the DNA is TGTGCCAGCAGTAGTGGGACACAATCCTACAATGAGCAGTTCTTC. Protein: CASSSGTQSYNEQFF. The variable domain in full, completed from reference TRBV2 and TRBJ2-1, reads EPEVTQTPSHQVTQMGQEVILRCVPISNHLYFYWYRQILGQKVEFLVSFYNNEISEKSEIFDDQFSVERPDGSNFTLKIRSTKLEDSAMYFCASSSGTQSYNEQFFGPGTRLTVL.